These 31 T cell receptor beta chains came from one sample sequenced in a study of OX40 agonist ivuxolimab in advanced cancers. The repertoire was sequenced with immunoSEQ multiplex PCR; TCRdb's copy has only in-frame clones and lacks some. The sample holds approximately 89,000 clones, 90% to 95% seen once. The starting material was CD4+ or CD8+ T cells sorted from blood, obtained in a trial of the OX40 agonist ivuxolimab. These receptors came from an adult with an advanced solid tumor such as melanoma, head and neck, liver or kidney cancer.

The chain links TRBV4-3 to TRBJ2-3, with 8 bases that match TRBD2. Trimming took 2 bases from V and 2 from J; bases not matched to a gene: 6. Per germline, CDR1 LGHNA and CDR2 YSLEER. The CDR3 consists of 16 residues. CDR3 in DNA: TGCGCCAGCAGCCAATCCTCGCGGGGGGACACAGATACGCAGTATTTT. Translation gives CASSQSSRGDTDTQYF.

The chain carries TRBV5-1 and TRBJ2-3, with 7 bases matching TRBD1. The CDR3 consists of 16 residues. Germline lookup yields CDR1 SGHRS and CDR2 YFSETQ. V was pared by 3 bases and J by 6 bases, with 13 bases of the junction left unmatched. The DNA of the CDR3 is TGCGCCAGCAGCTCCGATCCCCCGACAGGGTCTGATACGCAGTATTTT. Translation: CASSSDPPTGSDTQYF. Looking up the rest from reference TRBV5-1 and TRBJ2-3 gives the full variable domain: KAGVTQTPRYLIKTRGQQVTLSCSPISGHRSVSWYQQTPGQGLQFLFEYFSETQRNKGNFPGRFSGRQFSNSRSEMNVSTLELGDSALYLCASSSDPPTGSDTQYFGPGTRLTVL.

The chain recombines TRBV15 with TRBJ1-4; TRBD1 matches at 7 bases. V lost 5 bases to trimming and J lost 3 bases; unmatched junction nucleotides: 6. Germline V gene lookup returns CDR1 LNHNV and CDR2 YYDKDF (reference sequence). The CDR3 runs to 15 residues. As DNA, the CDR3 is TGTGCCACCAGCGCCACAGGGGTGGCTAATGAAAAACTGTTTTTT. Amino acid sequence: CATSATGVANEKLFF.

This clone was found once. The CDR3 DNA reads as TGTGCCAGCAGACCTGCTAATGTGGGCTCTGGAAACACCATATATTTT. This codes for CASRPANVGSGNTIYF. The V gene is TRBV28, the J gene TRBJ1-3; D unresolved. This CDR3 is built from 16 residues. Trimming left V 6 bases short and J 0 bases short, with 15 bases between. Germline loops: CDR1 MDHEN, CDR2 SYDVKM.

The chain links TRBV28 to TRBJ1-2, with TRBD1 matching 8 bases. After removal of 6 bases from V and 5 bases from J, the junction contained 14 bases not matched to a gene. Germline assignment: CDR1 MDHEN and CDR2 SYDVKM. The CDR3 totals 16 residues. The CDR3: CASRSTTGTGDYGYTF. The CDR3 nucleotides are TGTGCCAGCAGGTCGACAACCGGGACAGGCGATTATGGCTACACCTTC.

The chain combines TRBV7-2 with TRBJ1-1; D remains unclear. CDR3 size: 13 residues. The ends were cut back, 2 bases at V and 0 bases at J, with 4 bases in the middle. Germline loops: CDR1 SGHTA, CDR2 FQGNSA. The DNA for the CDR3 is TGTGCCAGCAGCTTATCCGTGAACACTGAAGCTTTCTTT. Protein product: CASSLSVNTEAFF.

With regard to this clone: Given the absence of the conserved phenylalanine or tryptophan at the CDR3 end, a read error is likely. This chain connects TRBV4-1 to TRBJ1-2, with D possibly TRBD1 on 6 matching bases. The CDR3 is made up of 14 amino acids. V was cut by 4 bases and J by 7 bases, with 16 bases left in between. Looked up from germline, CDR1 is MGHRA and CDR2 is YSYEKL. The CDR3 here is CASSLQPGVAGYTL. CDR3 DNA: TGCGCCAGCAGCCTCCAGCCAGGGGTTGCTGGCTACACCCTC.

This chain connects TRBV11-1 to TRBJ2-1, with 8 bases identical to TRBD2. CDR1 is SGHAT, CDR2 FQDESV, per germline (reference sequence). Germline trimming cut 0 bases from V and 7 bases from J; bases unmatched to any gene: 5. The CDR3 runs 15 residues. The CDR3 loop is CASSLAGRAWNEQFF. The CDR3 nucleotides are TGTGCCAGCAGCTTAGCCGGGAGGGCCTGGAATGAGCAGTTCTTC.

The rearrangement links TRBV27 to TRBJ2-2, with 9 bases matching TRBD1. Germline CDR1 MNHEY, CDR2 SMNVEV (reference sequence). The J segment lost 6 bases and the V segment lost 3 bases, leaving 14 bases of the junction unmatched. This CDR3 spans 18 amino acids. In nucleotides, the CDR3 is TGTGCCAGCAGTTTGGGACAGGGAAATCTACCTCTCGCCGGGGAGCTGTTTTTT. Its translation: CASSLGQGNLPLAGELFF.

This sequence joins TRBV7-9 and TRBJ1-4, with unresolved D. This CDR3 contains 13 residues. Trimming removed 5 bases from V and 2 bases from J, with 6 bases in between. Germline CDR1 is SEHNR and CDR2 is FQNEAQ (reference sequence). The CDR3 here is CASSPKTNEKLFF. The DNA for the CDR3 is TGTGCCAGCAGCCCGAAGACTAATGAAAAACTGTTTTTT.

The J gene is TRBJ1-1, the V gene TRBV7-3, with TRBD1 matching 8 bases. Germline loops: CDR1 SGHTA, CDR2 FQGTGA. The CDR3 length is 14 residues. V shed 4 bases and J 0 bases; nucleotides not matched to a gene: 1. The CDR3 sequence is CASSWTGLNTEAFF. The CDR3 DNA reads TGTGCCAGCAGCTGGACAGGGTTGAACACTGAAGCTTTCTTT.

The CDR3 loop reads CASSEGRAYNEQFF. The CDR3 DNA reads TGTGCCAGCAGTGAAGGACGGGCTTACAATGAGCAGTTCTTC. The V gene is TRBV2, the J gene TRBJ2-1; no firm D call. Germline V gene data show CDR1 as SNHLY and CDR2 as FYNNEI. CDR3 length equals 14 residues. V lost 1 base and J 4 bases, leaving 8 bases between the germline ends.

The chain is built from TRBV2 and TRBJ2-7; 11 bases match TRBD1. CDR1 and CDR2 from the germline V gene are SNHLY and FYNNEI. V lost 7 bases and J lost 4; bases outside the gene matches: 6. The CDR3 loop spans 14 amino acids. The DNA for the CDR3 is TGTGCCAGCAACTACGGACAGGGGGCGTACGAGCAGTACTTC. Protein product: CASNYGQGAYEQYF.

The genes are TRBV4-1 and TRBJ2-2; TRBD1 aligns across 7 bases. Losses at the gene ends were 5 bases for V and 5 bases for J; bases not matched to a gene: 14. CDR3 length: 17 residues. Looked up from germline, CDR1 is MGHRA and CDR2 is YSYEKL. Written as DNA, the CDR3 is TGCGCCAGCAGCGGGGACAGAACCAAGGGCCCAACCGGGGAGCTGTTTTTT. Amino acid sequence: CASSGDRTKGPTGELFF.

This chain connects TRBV30 to TRBJ2-6, with D hard to call. The V end lost 0 bases, the J end lost 4 bases, and 1 base lay between the germline ends. CDR1 is GTSNPN, CDR2 SVGIG, per germline (reference sequence). This CDR3 spans 12 amino acids. In DNA form, the CDR3 reads TGTGCCTGGAGTGTCGGGGCCAACGTCCTGACTTTC. Its protein is CAWSVGANVLTF.

The rearrangement joins TRBV28 to TRBJ1-6; D may be TRBD1 (5 bases). Germline CDR1 and CDR2: MDHEN and SYDVKM. Trimming removed 7 bases at V and 6 bases at J, with 13 bases between. The CDR3 runs to 14 residues. In nucleotides, the CDR3 is TGTGCCAGCAACACCGGGGCACCTAATTCACCCCTCCACTTT. Protein sequence: CASNTGAPNSPLHF.

The chain is built from TRBV28 and TRBJ2-7; 11 bases fit TRBD1. Germline V CDR1 and CDR2: MDHEN, SYDVKM. V lost 3 bases and J lost 4; bases outside the gene matches: 8. CDR3 length: 16 residues. CDR3 loop: CASSFLGQGARYEQYF. CDR3 nucleotide sequence: TGTGCCAGCAGTTTCCTCGGACAGGGGGCGCGGTACGAGCAGTACTTC.

This chain links TRBV27 with TRBJ1-2; D remains unclear. The ends were cut back, 2 bases at V and 7 bases at J, with 14 bases in the middle. The CDR3 has 14 residues. The germline V gene encodes CDR1 MNHEY and CDR2 SMNVEV (reference sequence). The CDR3 here is CASSLRASESGYTF. The CDR3 DNA is TGTGCCAGCAGTTTAAGGGCGTCTGAGAGTGGCTACACCTTC.

The chain has TRBV2 and TRBJ2-2, with 7 bases fitting TRBD1. Germline V gene lookup returns CDR1 SNHLY and CDR2 FYNNEI. The CDR3 contains 13 residues. Germline trimming cut 10 bases from V and 7 bases from J; bases unmatched to any gene: 9. CDR3 amino acids: CATDRVPGGELFF. The CDR3 nucleotides read TGTGCCACCGACAGGGTTCCGGGCGGGGAGCTGTTTTTT.

The J gene is TRBJ2-7, the V gene TRBV6-6, with 9 nucleotides matching TRBD2. The CDR3 totals 13 residues. V dropped 9 bases and J dropped 3; count of bases not matched to a gene: 6. Germline V CDR1 and CDR2: MNHNY, SVGAGI (reference sequence). The CDR3 region has the DNA TGTGCCAGTGTTGCGGGAGGGATCTACGAGCAGTACTTC. Translated, it gives CASVAGGIYEQYF.

This rearrangement joins TRBV29-1 to TRBJ2-3, with D unclear. CDR1 is SQVTM and CDR2 is ANQGSEA in the germline V gene. The CDR3 is made up of 12 amino acids. The CDR3 spells CTYAKDTDTQYF. DNA of the CDR3: TGCACCTATGCAAAGGATACAGATACGCAGTATTTT.

The gene calls are TRBV18 and TRBJ2-1, with TRBD1 matching 10 bases. The CDR3 consists of 16 residues. Looked up from germline, CDR1 is KGHSH and CDR2 is LQKENI. The J segment lost 2 bases and the V segment lost 5 bases, leaving 6 bases of the junction unmatched. The CDR3 reads CASSNVGQGAYNEQFF. The DNA for the CDR3 is TGTGCCAGCTCAAACGTCGGACAGGGGGCCTACAATGAGCAGTTCTTC.

The chain has TRBV11-2 and TRBJ2-2; the D is unclear. The CDR3 is made up of 13 amino acids. The V end lost 5 bases, the J end lost 2 bases, and 6 bases lay between the germline ends. CDR1 is SGHAT, CDR2 FQNNGV, per germline. CDR3 region: CASSPINTGELFF. CDR3 coding DNA: TGTGCCAGCAGCCCGATAAACACCGGGGAGCTGTTTTTT.

The count of this clone is one. This CDR3 reads CASSPIRGGSGNTIYF. The CDR3 DNA sequence: TGTGCCAGCTCACCAATTCGAGGGGGCAGTGGAAACACCATATATTTT. This chain joins TRBV18 and TRBJ1-3; 7 positions match TRBD1. V shed 2 bases and J 3 bases; nucleotides not matched to a gene: 7. Germline CDR1 is KGHSH and CDR2 is LQKENI. CDR3 length: 16 amino acids.

This clone was found once. The V gene is TRBV10-3, the J gene TRBJ2-1; TRBD2 matches at 9 bases. The CDR3 is made up of 15 amino acids. Germline CDR1 and CDR2: ENHRY and SYGVKD. V was clipped by 3 bases and J by 5 bases; unmatched bases: 5. The CDR3: CAISDPSGTHNEQFF. The DNA of the CDR3 is TGTGCCATCAGTGACCCTAGCGGGACTCACAATGAGCAGTTCTTC.

Of note for this clone: The junction departs from the called germline gene at one end, perhaps through a read error. V usage is TRBV19 and J usage is TRBJ2-3; TRBD2 is a possible D gene (6 bases). The CDR3 consists of 14 residues. Germline V gene sequence: CDR1 LNHDA, CDR2 SQIVND (reference sequence). CDR3 in DNA: TGTGCCAGTAATCCGGGACTTCTCACAAATACGCAGTATTTT. Translated: CASNPGLLTNTQYF. Full variable domain (rest looked up from reference TRBV19 and TRBJ2-3): DGGITQSPKYLFRKEGQNVTLSCEQNLNHDAMYWYRQDPGQGLRLIYYSQIVNDFQKGDIAEGYSVSREKKESFPLTVTSAQKNPTAFYLCASNPGLLTNTQYFGPGTRLTVL.

J is TRBJ1-2 and V is TRBV5-5; 9 bases fit TRBD1. The CDR3 length is 14 residues. J lost 6 bases, V lost 4 bases, and 7 bases had no gene match. Looked up from germline, CDR1 is SGHKS and CDR2 is YYEKEE (reference sequence). CDR3 residues: CASSLGQGGNGYTF. DNA of the CDR3: TGTGCCAGCAGCCTGGGACAGGGTGGGAATGGCTACACCTTC.

The V and J genes are TRBV28 and TRBJ1-1, with D unresolved. This CDR3 contains 14 residues. Germline V gene sequence: CDR1 MDHEN, CDR2 SYDVKM. V was clipped by 6 bases and J by 0 bases, with 11 bases between them. The CDR3 loop reads CASRPTSMNTEAFF. CDR3 in DNA: TGTGCCAGCAGACCGACCTCCATGAACACTGAAGCTTTCTTT.

As to this clone: Other DNA sequences in the same sample also yield this CDR3. The rearrangement uses TRBV28 and TRBJ1-2; D gene ambiguous. Germline lookup yields CDR1 MDHEN and CDR2 SYDVKM. Trimming cost V 4 bases and J 5 bases, with 8 bases left between them. The CDR3 sequence is 12 residues long. DNA of the CDR3: TGTGCCAGCAGTTCAGGACTGTATGGCTACACCTTC. As protein: CASSSGLYGYTF.

This chain uses TRBV2 with TRBJ2-5; a weak D match, TRBD1 (6 bases). The CDR3 runs to 15 residues. Per the germline V gene, CDR1 is SNHLY and CDR2 is FYNNEI. Deletions cut 2 bases from V and 0 bases from J, with 10 bases between. CDR3 in amino acids: CASSENRADQETQYF. The CDR3 DNA sequence: TGTGCCAGCAGTGAAAACAGGGCAGACCAAGAGACCCAGTACTTC.

The rearrangement joins TRBV27 to TRBJ2-2, with TRBD2 as a possible D gene (5 bases). V shed 6 bases and J shed 1 base, with 12 bases lying between them. The germline CDR1 and CDR2 sequences are MNHEY and SMNVEV (reference sequence). This CDR3 is 15 amino acids long. The CDR3 reads CASRRNGMNTGELFF. CDR3 nucleotides: TGTGCCAGCAGGCGAAACGGGATGAACACCGGGGAGCTGTTTTTT.